These 14 T cell receptor beta chains were sequenced from one sample in a study of identifying expanded T cells in peripheral blood. Using immunoSEQ multiplex PCR, the repertoire was profiled, and TCRdb retains in-frame clones only, with some absent. The profile covers over 70,000 clones, with 70% to 90% appearing a single time and roughly 19% taken by the ten largest. The sample comprised blood. These receptors were taken from a person aged 18 to 70 in good health.

This CDR3 reads CASSLLSGTERYEQYF. The CDR3 DNA reads as TGTGCCAGCAGCTTACTCTCCGGGACAGAGCGCTACGAGCAGTACTTC. This chain uses TRBV7-9 with TRBJ2-7; TRBD1 aligns across 7 bases. Germline assignment: CDR1 SEHNR and CDR2 FQNEAQ (reference sequence). This CDR3 is 16 amino acids long. Germline trimming cut 2 bases from V and 3 bases from J; bases unmatched to any gene: 10. The complete variable domain, with remaining parts taken from reference TRBV7-9 and TRBJ2-7, reads DTGVSQNPRHKITKRGQNVTFRCDPISEHNRLYWYRQTLGQGPEFLTYFQNEAQLEKSRLLSDRFSAERPKGSFSTLEIQRTEQGDSAMYLCASSLLSGTERYEQYFGPGTRLTVT.

The genes are TRBV4-3 and TRBJ1-4, with D perhaps TRBD1 (5 bases). Per germline, CDR1 LGHNA and CDR2 YSLEER. V was cut by 3 bases and J by 8 bases, with 22 bases left in between. CDR3 length equals 17 residues. The CDR3 spells CASSQGRDPGFAEKLFF. The CDR3 nucleotides read TGCGCCAGCAGCCAGGGCCGGGACCCGGGATTCGCGGAAAAACTGTTTTTT.

This chain connects TRBV27 to TRBJ2-7, with D perhaps matching TRBD1 (5 bases). CDR1 and CDR2 from the germline V gene are MNHEY and SMNVEV (reference sequence). With 6 bases removed from V and 3 bases from J, the gap between germline ends came to 15 bases. The CDR3 extends over 14 amino acids. The CDR3 reads CASRNLETVYEQYF. The CDR3 DNA sequence: TGTGCCAGCAGAAACCTCGAGACAGTCTACGAGCAGTACTTC.

This chain connects TRBV6-6 to TRBJ2-5; tentative D call: TRBD2 (6 bases). In germline, CDR1 is MNHNY, CDR2 SVGAGI (reference sequence). CDR3 length: 16 amino acids. The V gene lost 5 bases and the J gene lost 4 bases, with 20 bases spanning the gap. DNA for the CDR3: TGTGCCAGCAGTGCGGGCGGGGATGTCGCGGTAGAGACCCAGTACTTC. It codes for CASSAGGDVAVETQYF.

As regards this clone: Its ends do not fully match the called genes, so a read error is possible. V is TRBV5-4 and J is TRBJ1-5; D not resolved. Germline lookup yields CDR1 SGHNT and CDR2 YYREEE (reference sequence). The CDR3 sequence is 13 residues long. In DNA form, the CDR3 reads TGCGCCAGCAGCCAAGGCCTGAATCAGCCCCAGCATTTT. Translated: CASSQGLNQPQHF.

This chain joins TRBV6-5 and TRBJ2-7, with TRBD2 matching over 8 bases. This CDR3 has 14 amino acids. Germline trimming cut 6 bases from V and 0 bases from J; bases unmatched to any gene: 4. Germline V gene data show CDR1 as MNHEY and CDR2 as SVGAGI. The CDR3 sequence is CASSRGGTSYEQYF. CDR3 sequence (DNA): TGTGCCAGCAGCCGCGGGGGGACCTCCTACGAGCAGTACTTC.

This clone was counted once. The rearrangement links TRBV2 to TRBJ1-2; D not certain. Germline values: CDR1 SNHLY, CDR2 FYNNEI. The CDR3 totals 13 residues. V lost 3 bases and J lost 2, with 7 bases in between. CDR3 protein: CASSDRRNYGYTF. The CDR3 DNA follows: TGTGCCAGCAGTGACCGGAGAAACTATGGCTACACCTTC.

The rearrangement uses TRBV30 and TRBJ2-1; D possibly corresponds to TRBD1 (7 bases). The CDR3 has 13 amino acids. Germline V gene lookup returns CDR1 GTSNPN and CDR2 SVGIG (reference sequence). V lost 3 bases to trimming and J lost 7 bases, with 13 bases between them. The CDR3 bases are TGTGCCTGGAGGCCGGCAGGGGGGAATGAGCAGTTCTTC. It yields the protein CAWRPAGGNEQFF.

The chain recombines TRBV4-1 with TRBJ2-3; weak D call: TRBD2 (7 bases). V lost 4 bases, J lost 2 bases, and 19 bases lay in between. Looked up from germline, CDR1 is MGHRA and CDR2 is YSYEKL. The CDR3 length is 17 residues. In DNA form, the CDR3 reads TGCGCCAGCAGCCGGGTCCACGTGGGGGGGGCCACAGATACGCAGTATTTT. Its translation is CASSRVHVGGATDTQYF.

V gene TRBV11-2 combines with J gene TRBJ1-5, with 7 bases that match TRBD1. V lost 2 bases, J lost 1 base, and 11 bases stayed unmatched. CDR1 is SGHAT, CDR2 FQNNGV, per germline. The CDR3 is 18 amino acids. For the CDR3, the DNA is TGTGCCAGCAGCTTAAGCCCTCCAGGGGGGAGAAGCAATCAGCCCCAGCATTTT. Amino acids: CASSLSPPGGRSNQPQHF.

The gene calls are TRBV10-3 and TRBJ2-7, with 7 nucleotides matching TRBD1. Trimming removed 10 bases from V and 2 bases from J; junction bases left unmatched: 8. This CDR3 region has 13 residues. CDR1 and CDR2 (germline): ENHRY, SYGVKD. CDR3: CATNRQGTYEQYF. The CDR3 bases are TGTGCCACAAATCGACAGGGAACCTACGAGCAGTACTTC.

This chain links TRBV6-4 with TRBJ2-3, with 12 bases that match TRBD1. The V segment lost 4 bases and the J segment 10 bases; nucleotides outside the gene matches: 12. Germline V CDR1 and CDR2: MRHNA, SNTAGT. The length of the CDR3 is 16 residues. CDR3 nucleotides: TGTGCCAGCAGTGCGCACTCCGGGACAGGGGGCGGCGCGCAGTATTTT. Protein product: CASSAHSGTGGGAQYF.

The rearrangement joins TRBV19 to TRBJ1-1, with 7 bases identical to TRBD1. Per germline, CDR1 LNHDA and CDR2 SQIVND (reference sequence). V lost 5 bases and J lost 5; bases outside the gene matches: 11. This CDR3 region has 15 residues. This chain's CDR3 is CASSVYRGRSTEAFF. The CDR3 DNA follows: TGTGCCAGTAGTGTCTATAGGGGGCGAAGTACTGAAGCTTTCTTT.

The chain joins TRBV4-3 to TRBJ1-2, with D possibly being TRBD1 (6 bases). Germline CDR1 and CDR2: LGHNA and YSLEER. V was cut by 0 bases and J by 2 bases, with 10 bases left in between. The CDR3 spans 15 residues. CDR3: CASSQDGGANYGYTF. In DNA, the CDR3 is TGCGCCAGCAGCCAAGACGGGGGGGCGAACTATGGCTACACCTTC.